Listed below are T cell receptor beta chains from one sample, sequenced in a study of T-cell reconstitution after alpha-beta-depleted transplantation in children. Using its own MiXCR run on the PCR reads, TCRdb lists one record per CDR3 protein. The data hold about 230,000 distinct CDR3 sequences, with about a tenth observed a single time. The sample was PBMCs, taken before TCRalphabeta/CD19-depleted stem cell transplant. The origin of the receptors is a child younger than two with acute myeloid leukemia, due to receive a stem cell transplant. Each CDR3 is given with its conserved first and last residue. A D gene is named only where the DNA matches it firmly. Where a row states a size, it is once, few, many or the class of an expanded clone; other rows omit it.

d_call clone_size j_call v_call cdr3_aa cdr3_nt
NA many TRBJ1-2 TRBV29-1 CSVEEDGYTF TGCAGCGTTGAGGAGGATGGCTACACCTTC
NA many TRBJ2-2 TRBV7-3 CASSRTGDTGELFF TGTGCCAGCAGCCGAACGGGGGACACCGGGGAGCTGTTTTTT
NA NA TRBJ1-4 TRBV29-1 CSVEKGLAGFHEKLFF TGCAGCGTTGAAAAGGGCCTGGCAGGGTTTCACGAAAAACTGTTTTTT
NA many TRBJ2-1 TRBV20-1 CSARPTRGRDHNEQFF TGCAGTGCTAGGCCCACCCGGGGCAGAGACCACAATGAGCAGTTCTTC
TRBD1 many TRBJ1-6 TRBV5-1 CASSALPGQGASPLHF TGCGCCAGCAGCGCTCTCCCGGGACAGGGGGCTTCACCCCTCCACTTT
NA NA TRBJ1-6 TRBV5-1 CASSLTGLSSYNSPLPF TGTGCCAGCAGCTTGACCGGATTAAGCTCCTATAATTCACCCCTCCCCTTT
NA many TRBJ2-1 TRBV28 CASRIWQGSYNEQFF TGTGCCAGCAGGATTTGGCAGGGCTCCTACAATGAGCAGTTCTTC
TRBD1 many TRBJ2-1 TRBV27 CASSLPGQGAGEQFF TGTGCCAGCAGTTTGCCGGGACAGGGGGCAGGTGAGCAGTTCTTC
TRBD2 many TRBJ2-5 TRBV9 CASSTRTSGQETQYF TGTGCCAGCAGCACACGGACTAGCGGTCAAGAGACCCAGTACTTC
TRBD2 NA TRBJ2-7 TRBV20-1 CSARDLAGALEQYF TGCAGTGCTAGAGATCTAGCGGGAGCACTCGAGCAGTACTTC
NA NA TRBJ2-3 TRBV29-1 CSIQTGLSTDTQYF TGCAGCATTCAGACAGGCTTGAGCACAGATACGCAGTATTTT
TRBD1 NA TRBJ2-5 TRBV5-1 CASSVTGASQETQYF TGCGCCAGCTCGGTTACAGGGGCTTCCCAAGAGACCCAGTACTTC
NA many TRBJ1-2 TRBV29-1 CSAADSFNYGYTF TGCAGCGCCGCGGACAGTTTTAACTATGGCTACACCTTC
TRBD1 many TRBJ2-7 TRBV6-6 CASSYEGAQYF TGTGCCAGCAGTTATGAGGGGGCGCAGTACTTC
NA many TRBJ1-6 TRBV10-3 CAVKDGSSSYNSPLHF TGTGCCGTAAAAGACGGATCGAGCTCCTATAATTCACCCCTCCACTTT
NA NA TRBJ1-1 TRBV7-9 CASSSGALGYTEAFF TGTGCCAGCAGCTCCGGGGCTCTCGGGTACACTGAAGCTTTCTTT
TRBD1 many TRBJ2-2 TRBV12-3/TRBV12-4 CASSLGTGNTGELFF TGTGCCAGCAGTTTAGGGACAGGGAACACCGGGGAGCTGTTTTTT
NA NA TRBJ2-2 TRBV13 CASSLDPGELFF TGTGCCAGCAGCTTAGATCCCGGGGAGCTGTTTTTT
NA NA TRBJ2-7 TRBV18 CASSKRRGEVEQYF TGTGCCAGCTCAAAGCGACGTGGGGAAGTCGAGCAGTACTTC
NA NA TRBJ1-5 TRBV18 CASSPPDQPQHF TGTGCCAGCTCGCCTCCCGATCAGCCCCAGCATTTT
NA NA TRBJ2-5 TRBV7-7 CASSLGLGGLSKGYETQYF TGTGCCAGCAGCTTAGGGCTCGGTGGACTCTCGAAGGGTTACGAGACCCAGTACTTC
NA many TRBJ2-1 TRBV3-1 CASSPRDNEQFF TGTGCCAGCAGCCCCAGAGACAATGAGCAGTTCTTC
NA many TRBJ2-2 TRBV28 CASSLPLAYGTTGFTGELFF TGTGCCAGCAGTTTACCCCTCGCCTACGGGACGACCGGATTCACCGGGGAGCTGTTTTTT
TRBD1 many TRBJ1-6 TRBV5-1 CASSAGQGARSPLHF TGCGCCAGCAGCGCCGGACAGGGGGCTAGGTCACCCCTCCACTTT
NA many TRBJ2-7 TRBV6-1 CASISLANSYEQYF TGTGCCAGCATATCCCTAGCGAACTCCTACGAGCAGTACTTC
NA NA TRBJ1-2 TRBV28 CVVGKGDYGYTF TGTGTCGTGGGGAAGGGGGACTATGGCTACACCTTC
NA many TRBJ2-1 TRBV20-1 CSARRAYNEQFF TGCAGCGCTAGACGTGCCTACAATGAGCAGTTCTTC
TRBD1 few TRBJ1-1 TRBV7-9 CASSSGSRRGTEAFF TGTGCCAGCAGCTCCGGAAGTCGCAGGGGGACTGAAGCTTTCTTT
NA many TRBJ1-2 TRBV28 CASSPQGSLFYGYTF TGTGCCAGCAGTCCTCAGGGAAGTCTTTTCTATGGCTACACCTTC
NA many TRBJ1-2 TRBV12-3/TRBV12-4 CASSRRDQIDGYTF TGTGCCAGCAGTCGCCGGGACCAGATTGATGGCTACACCTTC
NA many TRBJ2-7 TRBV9 CASSPQGLSYEQYF TGTGCCAGCAGCCCCCAGGGACTCTCCTACGAGCAGTACTTC
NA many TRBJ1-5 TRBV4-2 CASSPGGDNQPQHF TGTGCCAGCAGCCCCGGGGGGGACAATCAGCCCCAGCATTTT
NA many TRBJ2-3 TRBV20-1 CSALPPKDTQYF TGCAGTGCTCTCCCCCCTAAAGATACGCAGTATTTT
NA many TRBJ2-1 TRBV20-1 CSASPREPYNEQFF TGCAGTGCTAGTCCGCGGGAACCCTACAATGAGCAGTTCTTC
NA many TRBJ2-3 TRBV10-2 CASVGADTQYF TGCGCCAGCGTAGGGGCAGATACGCAGTATTTT
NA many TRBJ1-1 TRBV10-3 CAISETKSGGNTEAFF TGTGCCATCAGTGAGACCAAAAGCGGGGGGAACACTGAAGCTTTCTTT
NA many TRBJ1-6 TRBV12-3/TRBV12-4 CASSLESSPLHF TGTGCCAGCAGTTTAGAGAGTTCACCCCTCCACTTT
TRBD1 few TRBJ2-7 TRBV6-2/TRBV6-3 CAGEGQGNSYEQYF TGTGCCGGCGAAGGACAGGGGAATTCCTACGAGCAGTACTTC
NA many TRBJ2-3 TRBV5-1 CASSLAGGSQPLSTDTQYF TGCGCCAGCAGCTTGGCCGGGGGCAGCCAGCCCCTTAGCACAGATACGCAGTATTTT
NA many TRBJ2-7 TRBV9 CASSVEAGTYEQYF TGTGCCAGCAGCGTAGAGGCAGGGACATACGAGCAGTACTTC
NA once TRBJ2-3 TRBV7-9 CASSLAESDTQYF TGTGCCAGCAGTTTAGCGGAATCAGATACGCAGTATTTT
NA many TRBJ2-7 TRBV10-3 CAISENGLSHEQYF TGTGCCATCAGTGAAAATGGCTTATCACACGAGCAGTACTTC
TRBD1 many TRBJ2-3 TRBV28 CASSSGQGTDTQYF TGTGCCAGCAGTTCGGGACAGGGAACAGATACGCAGTATTTT
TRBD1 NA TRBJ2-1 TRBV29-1 CSVPQGRSYNEQFF TGCAGCGTTCCACAGGGGCGGTCCTACAATGAGCAGTTCTTC
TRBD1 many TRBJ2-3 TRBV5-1 CASSSGQEGTDTQYF TGCGCCAGCAGCTCGGGACAGGAAGGCACAGATACGCAGTATTTT
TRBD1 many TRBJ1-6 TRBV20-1 CSASHTGDWGSPLHF TGCAGTGCTTCCCATACAGGGGATTGGGGTTCACCCCTCCACTTT
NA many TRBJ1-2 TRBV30 CAWSKDRLNYGYTF TGTGCCTGGAGTAAGGACAGACTTAACTATGGCTACACCTTC
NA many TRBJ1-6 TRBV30 CAWSRSGQGNNSPLHF TGTGCCTGGAGTCGGTCAGGGCAAGGAAATAATTCACCCCTCCACTTT
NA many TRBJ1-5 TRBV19 CASSRAVNQPQHF TGTGCCAGTAGTAGGGCAGTCAATCAGCCCCAGCATTTT
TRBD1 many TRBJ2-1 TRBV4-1 CASSQGLGQGAYNEQFF TGCGCCAGCAGCCAAGGTTTGGGACAGGGAGCCTACAATGAGCAGTTCTTC
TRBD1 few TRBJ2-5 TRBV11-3 CASSPTGTYQETQYF TGTGCCAGCAGCCCGACAGGGACGTACCAAGAGACCCAGTACTTC
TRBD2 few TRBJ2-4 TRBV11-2 CASSLWLGGGAAKNIQYF TGTGCCAGCAGCTTATGGTTAGGCGGGGGGGCAGCCAAAAACATTCAGTACTTC
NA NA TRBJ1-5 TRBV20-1 CSADDGGDQPQHF TGCAGTGCCGACGACGGGGGGGATCAGCCCCAGCATTTT
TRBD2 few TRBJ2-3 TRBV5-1 CASSFLADGDTQYF TGCGCCAGCAGCTTTCTAGCGGACGGCGATACGCAGTATTTT
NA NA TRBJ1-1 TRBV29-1 CSVDSPNTEAFF TGCAGCGTGGACAGCCCGAACACTGAAGCTTTCTTT
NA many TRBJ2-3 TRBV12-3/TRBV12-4 CASRRDRTTDTQYF TGTGCCAGCAGGCGAGACCGTACCACAGATACGCAGTATTTT
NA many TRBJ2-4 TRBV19 CASSNRGRAIQYF TGTGCCAGTAGTAATCGAGGCCGCGCCATTCAGTACTTC
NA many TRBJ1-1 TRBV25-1 CASSDRDTEAFF TGTGCCAGCAGTGACAGGGACACTGAAGCTTTCTTT
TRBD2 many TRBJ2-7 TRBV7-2 CASSPIEGGTYEQYF TGTGCCAGCAGCCCAATTGAGGGAGGGACCTACGAGCAGTACTTC
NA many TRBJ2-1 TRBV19 CASSRESSYNEQFF TGTGCCAGTAGTAGGGAGAGCTCCTACAATGAGCAGTTCTTC